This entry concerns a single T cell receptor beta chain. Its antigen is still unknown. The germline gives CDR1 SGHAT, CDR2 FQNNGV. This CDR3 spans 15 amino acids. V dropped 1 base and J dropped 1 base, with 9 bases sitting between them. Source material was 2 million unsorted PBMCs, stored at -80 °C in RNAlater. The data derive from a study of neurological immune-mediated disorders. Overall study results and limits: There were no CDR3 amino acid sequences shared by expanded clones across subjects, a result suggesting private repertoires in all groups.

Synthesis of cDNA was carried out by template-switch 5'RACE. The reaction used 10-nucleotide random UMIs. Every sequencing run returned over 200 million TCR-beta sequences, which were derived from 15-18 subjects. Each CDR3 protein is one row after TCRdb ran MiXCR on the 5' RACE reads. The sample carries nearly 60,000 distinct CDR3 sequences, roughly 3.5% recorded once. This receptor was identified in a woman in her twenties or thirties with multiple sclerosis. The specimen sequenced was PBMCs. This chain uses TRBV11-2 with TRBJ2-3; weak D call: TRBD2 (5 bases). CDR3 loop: CASSLVRTRTDTQYF. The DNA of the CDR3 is TGTGCCAGCAGCTTAGTAAGGACTCGCACAGATACGCAGTATTTT.